This T cell receptor (beta chain) was identified during a study of graft-versus-host responses after intestinal transplantation. Study information: Following induction with anti-thymocyte globulin, all recipients were given tacrolimus and steroids for about 3 years. Study-level points and caveats: High graft-versus-host to host-versus-graft clonal ratios were seen in allografts of patients with graft-donor T cell macrochimerism.

Some clones are missing from TCRdb's copy, which holds only in-frame ones; the method was immunoSEQ multiplex PCR. The table lists tens of thousands of clones, 89% of them singletons. With 2 bases removed from V and 2 bases from J, the gap between germline ends came to 11 bases. The CDR3 extends over 14 amino acids. CDR1 is SGHDT and CDR2 is YYEEEE in the germline V gene. This clone showed up just once. Its antigen is unidentified. This clonotype was sampled from a human donor who was the organ donor for an intestinal transplant. The source material was unstimulated CD4+ T cells sorted from spleen or lymph node cells, sampled before transplant. The J gene is TRBJ2-7, the V gene TRBV5-6; D perhaps matches TRBD2 (6 bases). The CDR3 sequence: CASSFLGRPYEQYF. In DNA form, the CDR3 reads TGTGCCAGCAGCTTCCTCGGGAGACCCTACGAGCAGTACTTC.